This T cell receptor beta chain derives from a study of OX40 agonist ivuxolimab in advanced cancers. Turning to the study itself: Dose-escalation subjects each had hepatocellular carcinoma, melanoma, renal cell or head and neck cancer.

General study findings and limits: More expanded clones were found, on average, in CD8+ than in CD4+ T cells.

Sequenced by immunoSEQ multiplex PCR; TCRdb stores in-frame clones only, minus some. This sample carries around 50,000 clones, 85% to 90% of them seen once, and the ten largest clones take roughly 30%. Points on this clone: Its antigen is not known.

At baseline, cycle 4 day 1, and cycle 7 day 1, blood was sampled. V gave up 0 bases and J gave up 4 bases, with 19 bases separating them. Germline V CDR1 and CDR2: MGHRA, YSYEKL. There are 17 residues in the CDR3. Material: CD4+ or CD8+ T cells sorted from blood, obtained in a trial of the OX40 agonist ivuxolimab. The sequence was obtained from an adult with an advanced solid tumor such as melanoma, head and neck, liver or kidney cancer. The J gene is TRBJ2-7, the V gene TRBV4-1, with D perhaps matching TRBD2 (5 bases). The CDR3: CASSQEPLGDGLYEQYF. The CDR3, as DNA: TGCGCCAGCAGCCAAGAGCCTCTGGGAGATGGTCTATACGAGCAGTACTTC.